The entry that follows covers one T cell receptor beta chain sequence. Its matching antigen is unknown. This specimen belongs to a study of shared clonotypes between healthy human individuals. For the study at large: The donor pool was made up of a couple of women and three men aged 18 to 49. General study findings and limits: Deeper or shallower sequencing was expected to change how clonotypes are shared among donors.

Subsets obtained from CD4+ cells comprised CD45RA+ naive and CD45RA-negative memory cells. The CDR3 has 16 residues. The germline gives CDR1 LNHDA, CDR2 SQIVND (reference sequence). The ends lost 1 base at V and 4 bases at J; junction bases unmatched: 10. Assay: immunoSEQ multiplex PCR; the TCRdb copy retains only in-frame clones and omits some. Altogether more than 400,000 clones are present, 90% to 97% being singletons, with the ten largest covering about 0.057%. The sequencing input was naive CD4+ T cells sorted from blood. Subset in this sample: CD45RA+ positively selected. The receptor's source is a woman aged 25 to 39 in good health. The chain couples TRBV19 to TRBJ2-7; TRBD2 matches 7 bases. The CDR3 coding sequence is TGTGCCAGTAGTATAGGCACCGCTAGCGGAAGATACGAGCAGTACTTC. Translating it yields CASSIGTASGRYEQYF.